The T cell receptor (beta chain) under discussion was sequenced for a study of blood T cell repertoires in COVID-19. Authors' data handling: Amplifying reference gene primers gave estimates of nucleated cell counts. Method: immunoSEQ multiplex PCR; TCRdb's copy keeps in-frame clones and lacks some. Clonal size and the V and J genes are those of that table, whereas D and trimming came from the DNA. The sample has about 270,000 clones; roughly nine tenths are singletons. This CDR3 contains 13 residues. Trimming took off 6 bases at V and 7 bases at J, with 15 bases between the two ends. Germline V gene lookup returns CDR1 MNHEY and CDR2 SVGAGI.

Material: peripheral blood. This receptor was identified in a man aged 35 to 55 with active or convalescent COVID-19. The chain links TRBV6-5 to TRBJ1-2; D possibly corresponds to TRBD1 (6 bases). The CDR3: CASSLEGGGGYTF. The CDR3 nucleotides are TGTGCCAGCAGCCTAGAAGGGGGGGGTGGCTACACCTTC.